These 18 T cell receptor beta chains came from one sample sequenced in a study of shared T cell receptors in the human thymus. Clones were sequenced by immunoSEQ multiplex PCR, and TCRdb holds only the in-frame ones, with some missing. The repertoire includes some 700,000 clones, around 89% of them detected once, and around 0.0099% sits in the top ten. A further study also used this sample, focusing on human thymus T cells.

The sample comprised thymocytes. Receptors were obtained from a boy less than two years old with a congenital heart defect.

The chain is built from TRBV2 and TRBJ2-1, with 8 bases that match TRBD2. CDR1 and CDR2 (germline): SNHLY, FYNNEI. The CDR3 is made up of 14 amino acids. With V trimmed by 4 bases and J by 9 bases, 8 bases remained unmatched. The CDR3 loop reads CASSGLANNTEQFF. CDR3 DNA: TGTGCCAGCAGTGGACTAGCGAACAATACTGAGCAGTTCTTC.

This clone has more than one count but fewer than ten. The V gene is TRBV27, the J gene TRBJ1-3, with no clear D. V was clipped by 5 bases and J by 2 bases, with 13 bases between them. The germline V gene encodes CDR1 MNHEY and CDR2 SMNVEV (reference sequence). The CDR3 consists of 15 residues. The CDR3 nucleotides read TGTGCCAGCAGTAGAACAGTGGGTGCTGGAAACACCATATATTTT. Amino acids: CASSRTVGAGNTIYF.

This sequence joins TRBV27 and TRBJ1-4; 8 bases line up with TRBD1. The V segment lost 6 bases and the J segment 8 bases; nucleotides outside the gene matches: 8. CDR3 length: 14 residues. Germline V CDR1 and CDR2: MNHEY, SMNVEV (reference sequence). For the CDR3, the DNA is TGTGCCAGCAGAGGGGGACAGGAAAAAGAAAAACTGTTTTTT. Protein product: CASRGGQEKEKLFF.

The chain links TRBV13 to TRBJ2-6, with TRBD1 matching 10 bases. Germline CDR1 reads PRHDT; CDR2 reads FYEKMQ (reference sequence). The trim removed 3 bases at V and 0 bases at J, leaving 5 bases unmatched. This CDR3 has 18 residues. DNA for the CDR3: TGTGCCAGCAGCTTTAGGGGACAGGGGCTCTCTGGGGCCAACGTCCTGACTTTC. Its protein is CASSFRGQGLSGANVLTF.

The chain employs TRBV6-1 and TRBJ2-7; weak D call: TRBD1 (6 bases). V lost 10 bases, J lost 3 bases, and 22 bases lay in between. Looked up from germline, CDR1 is MNHNS and CDR2 is SASEGT. CDR3 length equals 15 residues. The CDR3 DNA follows: TGTGCCACAGGGGTCCCACCCACAGGGAACTACGAGCAGTACTTC. The encoded protein is CATGVPPTGNYEQYF.

This sequence joins TRBV2 and TRBJ1-3, with a tentative D call TRBD1 (6 bases). The V and J ends lost 5 bases and 0 bases respectively, with 14 bases between them. The germline V gene encodes CDR1 SNHLY and CDR2 FYNNEI. CDR3 length: 16 amino acids. Here the CDR3 DNA reads TGTGCCAGCAGTCCTTGGACAGCCGGCTCTGGAAACACCATATATTTT. Translation gives CASSPWTAGSGNTIYF. Filled out from reference TRBV2 and TRBJ1-3, the complete variable domain reads EPEVTQTPSHQVTQMGQEVILRCVPISNHLYFYWYRQILGQKVEFLVSFYNNEISEKSEIFDDQFSVERPDGSNFTLKIRSTKLEDSAMYFCASSPWTAGSGNTIYFGEGSWLTVV.

The V gene is TRBV14, the J gene TRBJ2-7; 7 bases are a match to TRBD1. CDR1 is SGHDN, CDR2 FVKESK, per germline. The CDR3 contains 17 residues. Germline trimming cut 4 bases from V and 2 bases from J; bases unmatched to any gene: 14. For the CDR3, the DNA is TGTGCCAGCAGCCTAATTGCCCCGGGACAGATAGCCTACGAGCAGTACTTC. It encodes CASSLIAPGQIAYEQYF.

The chain recombines TRBV7-6 with TRBJ2-6, with D possibly being TRBD2 (6 bases). CDR1 is SGHVS and CDR2 is FNYEAQ in the germline V gene. The germline V and J ends were trimmed by 5 bases and 1 base, with 9 bases remaining between them. This CDR3 is built from 15 residues. CDR3 sequence: CASSLGTSGANVLTF. The CDR3 bases are TGTGCCAGCAGCCTAGGGACTTCTGGGGCCAACGTCCTGACTTTC.

This rearrangement joins TRBV27 to TRBJ2-7; TRBD2 matches 13 bases. The CDR3 extends over 16 amino acids. The germline gives CDR1 MNHEY, CDR2 SMNVEV (reference sequence). V lost 2 bases to trimming and J lost 9 bases; unmatched junction nucleotides: 10. CDR3 sequence (DNA): TGTGCCAGCAGTTTACGGACTAGCGGGGGTTTTACGAGGCAGTACTTC. Protein product: CASSLRTSGGFTRQYF.

The V and J genes are TRBV7-8 and TRBJ1-5; unclear D gene. This CDR3 spans 15 amino acids. Germline loops: CDR1 SGHVS, CDR2 FQNEAQ. The V end lost 2 bases, the J end lost 2 bases, and 10 bases lay between the germline ends. In DNA, the CDR3 is TGTGCCAGCAGCTTAACGTGGAGGGGCAATCAGCCCCAGCATTTT. Encoded protein: CASSLTWRGNQPQHF.

The rearrangement uses TRBV27 and TRBJ2-1; no firm D call. V was pared by 5 bases and J by 10 bases, with 9 bases between. CDR3 length: 11 residues. Germline V gives CDR1 MNHEY, CDR2 SMNVEV (reference sequence). The CDR3 DNA sequence: TGTGCCAGCAGTGCTGGCCGAGAGCAGTTCTTC. As protein: CASSAGREQFF.

V and J are TRBV5-6 and TRBJ1-2, with 7 bases fitting TRBD1. Germline trimming cut 4 bases from V and 1 base from J; bases unmatched to any gene: 10. The CDR3 covers 16 residues. The germline CDR1 and CDR2 sequences are SGHDT and YYEEEE. In DNA form, the CDR3 reads TGTGCCAGCAGCCTACGTGTGGACAGGATTAACTATGGCTACACCTTC. As protein: CASSLRVDRINYGYTF.

The chain has TRBV4-1 and TRBJ2-7, with D possibly being TRBD2 (5 bases). The length of the CDR3 is 14 residues. V lost 1 base to trimming and J lost 6 bases, with 13 bases between them. Germline V CDR1 and CDR2: MGHRA, YSYEKL. Here the CDR3 reads CASSQVRGYGEQYF. The DNA of the CDR3 is TGCGCCAGCAGCCAAGTTAGAGGGTACGGCGAGCAGTACTTC.

This clone showed up just once. The chain carries TRBV6-6 and TRBJ2-7; the match to TRBD2 covers 11 bases. Per the germline V gene, CDR1 is MNHNY and CDR2 is SVGAGI (reference sequence). The V gene end was trimmed by 4 bases and the J gene end by 6 bases; junction bases not matched to a gene: 8. The CDR3 runs 15 residues. The chain's CDR3 is CASSFLTSGTGEQYF. CDR3 nucleotide sequence: TGTGCCAGCAGTTTCCTGACTAGCGGGACGGGCGAGCAGTACTTC.

V gene TRBV28 combines with J gene TRBJ2-7; TRBD2 aligns across 14 bases. This CDR3 spans 19 amino acids. The germline gives CDR1 MDHEN, CDR2 SYDVKM. V shed 6 bases, J shed 5 bases, and the junction held 18 bases outside the gene matches. CDR3 DNA sequence: TGTGCCAGCAGCAGCCCGACTAGCGGGAGGGCATGGCCTTACGACGAGCAGTACTTC. As protein: CASSSPTSGRAWPYDEQYF.

CDR3 DNA sequence: TGTGCCAGCAGTTTATTCACAGGGGCCCTCTCCTACGAGCAGTACTTC. Translated, it gives CASSLFTGALSYEQYF. The rearrangement uses TRBV28 and TRBJ2-7, with 7 bases lining up with TRBD1. CDR3 length: 16 residues. The V segment lost 1 base and the J segment 0 bases; nucleotides outside the gene matches: 6. Germline CDR1 reads MDHEN; CDR2 reads SYDVKM.

J is TRBJ2-5 and V is TRBV2, with D unresolved. Gene TRBJ2-7 matches the end of the DNA better, so the J call may be wrong. Germline assignment: CDR1 SNHLY and CDR2 FYNNEI. This CDR3 spans 14 amino acids. CDR3 nucleotides: TGTGCCAGCAGTGAAGCGTTGCCCTCCTACGAGCAGTACTTC. Its translation: CASSEALPSYEQYF.

This chain uses TRBV2 with TRBJ1-5; the D is unclear. The V gene's germline CDR1 is SNHLY and CDR2 FYNNEI. The V and J ends lost 7 bases and 3 bases respectively, with 13 bases between them. CDR3 size: 14 residues. The chain's CDR3 is CASKEGQVNQPQHF. The CDR3 DNA reads as TGTGCCAGCAAGGAAGGCCAGGTCAATCAGCCCCAGCATTTT.